This TCR beta chain emerged from a study of cytomegalovirus exposure and HLA in healthy donors. Broader study findings: Later analysis associated a missense DCLRE1C variant with TCR beta V- and J-gene trimming. Information on immune exposure was restricted to one variable (CMV serostatus). It emerged from a later analysis that several of the most significant clusters appeared to be linked to common viral pathogens. Cytomegalovirus-associated TCR beta chains were listed, numbering 150 to 200.

Regarding this clone: Antigen specificity is unknown.

V lost 6 bases and J lost 7, with 18 bases in between. From germline, CDR1 is SQVTM and CDR2 ANQGSEA. The CDR3 consists of 13 residues. The PCR was carried out with 60 Vbeta primers and 13 Jbeta primers. Profiling relied on immunoSEQ multiplex PCR, and the TCRdb table lists in-frame clones only, not all of them. The table for this sample gives 70,000 or so clones. This clonotype was sampled from a man in his forties in good health and CMV-seronegative. J is TRBJ1-1 and V is TRBV29-1; perhaps TRBD1 as D (5 bases). Specimen: PBMCs. CDR3 in amino acids: CSVHEWRGIEAFF. The CDR3 bases are TGCAGCGTCCATGAGTGGAGGGGAATTGAAGCTTTCTTT.